This is a list of T cell receptor beta chains from one sample in a study of blood T cell repertoires in COVID-19. TCRdb keeps only in-frame clones here, not all; method: immunoSEQ multiplex PCR. This sample has tens of thousands of clones, with about 90% found just once. Sequenced sample: peripheral blood. Every receptor here comes from a middle-aged man with COVID-19, enrolled during active disease. Both conserved end residues are part of each CDR3.

14,TRBV10-1,TRBJ2-1,CASSELAGGMLQFF
14,TRBV4-2,TRBJ1-2,CASSQGTTGYGYTF
16,TRBV6-4,TRBJ2-3,CASSRESDRGADTQYF
16,TRBV5-1,TRBJ1-4,CASSLLTGQTNEKLFF
17,TRBV19,TRBJ2-2,CASSTGRGRTGTGELFF
14,TRBV7-2,TRBJ2-7,CASSLTVLSYEQYF
17,TRBV9,TRBJ2-2,CASSPRLAGANTGELFF
14,TRBV6-2/TRBV6-3,TRBJ2-1,CASSLTGLYNEQFF
16,TRBV9,TRBJ1-3,CASSVGSRNQGNTIYF
15,TRBV5-1,TRBJ1-1,CASSRLLTGNTEAFF
15,TRBV11-2,TRBJ2-5,CASSEVLAGRETQYF
14,TRBV7-2,TRBJ2-5,CASSDGQVQETQYF
14,TRBV7-2,TRBJ1-1,CASSLALGGTEAFF
13,TRBV27,TRBJ1-2,CASSLANGGGYTF
16,TRBV6-1,TRBJ2-1,CASSEIRRTQTMTQFF
15,TRBV5-1,TRBJ2-3,CASSLVSGGTDTQYF
14,TRBV10-3,TRBJ1-1,CAISEYRENTEAFF
11,TRBV29-1,TRBJ1-2,CSVEGSYGYTF
15,TRBV11-3,TRBJ2-3,CASSLGLHSTDTQYF
16,TRBV23-1,TRBJ2-7,CASSQSWGQGPYEQYF
13,TRBV6-5,TRBJ2-3,CASSYSTEDTQYF
17,TRBV5-8,TRBJ1-1,CASSLEGTGGVMTEAFF
15,TRBV6-2/TRBV6-3,TRBJ1-6,CASSYRAGENSPLHF
17,TRBV5-1,TRBJ2-5,CASSLEGTSGYQETQYF
13,TRBV27,TRBJ1-1,CASSRAQGRGAFF